This TCR beta chain came from a study of cytomegalovirus exposure and HLA in healthy donors. A multiplex PCR was run with 60 Vbeta primers and 13 Jbeta primers. Method: immunoSEQ multiplex PCR; TCRdb's copy keeps in-frame clones and lacks some. The table lists roughly 100,000 clones, over 75% of them singletons. The clonotype originates from a man aged 35-49 years in good health and CMV-seropositive. Sequences were obtained from PBMCs.

The CDR3 coding sequence is TGCGCCAGCAGTGAGTCTACAGCTAACTACGAGCAGTACTTC. Translating gives CASSESTANYEQYF. The V gene is TRBV10-2, the J gene TRBJ2-7; D uncertain. CDR3 length: 14 residues. V lost 0 bases, J lost 3 bases, and 9 bases lay in between. CDR1 is WSHSY, CDR2 SAAADI, per germline.